These 15 T cell receptor beta chains came from one sample sequenced in a study of blood T cell repertoires in COVID-19. The protocol was immunoSEQ multiplex PCR, while the TCRdb copy is restricted to in-frame clones and leaves out a portion. The sample has approximately 190,000 clones, roughly 89% seen once. The sequenced sample consisted of PBMCs or T cells enriched from blood (not recorded which). Every receptor here comes from a woman in her thirties who had been exposed to COVID-19.

The chain carries TRBV11-3 and TRBJ2-5, with D unclear. Germline CDR1 SGHNT, CDR2 YENEEA. Trimming left V 5 bases short and J 5 bases short, with 12 bases between. The CDR3 totals 13 residues. The CDR3 DNA reads as TGTGCCAGCAGCGACGAGGTTTGGGAGACCCAGTACTTC. Translating it yields CASSDEVWETQYF.

This chain uses TRBV13 with TRBJ1-5, with 7 bases identical to TRBD1. The V gene's germline CDR1 is PRHDT and CDR2 FYEKMQ (reference sequence). Germline trimming cut 5 bases from V and 3 bases from J; bases unmatched to any gene: 7. The CDR3 loop spans 15 amino acids. The CDR3 protein is CASSRWDSTNQPQHF. The CDR3 coding sequence is TGTGCCAGCAGCCGATGGGACAGTACCAATCAGCCCCAGCATTTT.

Here the CDR3 DNA reads TGTGCCAGCAGCGTTGGGGCGGGGACTAGCTACGAGCAGTACTTC. Its protein is CASSVGAGTSYEQYF. The V and J genes are TRBV9 and TRBJ2-7; TRBD2 matches 8 bases. Germline lookup yields CDR1 SGDLS and CDR2 YYNGEE. The CDR3 length is 15 residues. V trimming: 2 bases; J trimming: 3 bases; junction bases outside the gene matches: 7. The full variable domain, its missing parts supplied by reference TRBV9 and TRBJ2-7, is DSGVTQTPKHLITATGQRVTLRCSPRSGDLSVYWYQQSLDQGLQFLIQYYNGEERAKGNILERFSAQQFPDLHSELNLSSLELGDSALYFCASSVGAGTSYEQYFGPGTRLTVT.

This chain joins TRBV6-5 and TRBJ1-2, with D perhaps matching TRBD1 (5 bases). The CDR3 is 12 residues long. Between the trimmed V and J ends, which lost 6 bases and 3 bases, there was a span of 8 bases. Germline CDR1 reads MNHEY; CDR2 reads SVGAGI. The chain's CDR3 is CASRGRDYGYTF. The CDR3 DNA follows: TGTGCCAGCAGGGGCAGGGACTATGGCTACACCTTC.

The chain is built from TRBV19 and TRBJ1-2; 7 bases agree with TRBD1. The CDR3 is 15 residues long. The J segment lost 4 bases and the V segment lost 7 bases, leaving 12 bases of the junction unmatched. Germline lookup yields CDR1 LNHDA and CDR2 SQIVND (reference sequence). The chain's CDR3 is CASKIARGQGYGYTF. DNA for the CDR3: TGTGCCAGTAAAATCGCGAGGGGGCAGGGCTATGGCTACACCTTC.

This sequence joins TRBV2 and TRBJ1-5; D gene uncertain. CDR1 and CDR2 from the germline V gene are SNHLY and FYNNEI. The V gene lost 2 bases and the J gene lost 5 bases, with 7 bases spanning the gap. The CDR3 runs 13 residues. The DNA for the CDR3 is TGTGCCAGCAGTGAAACAGCCTATCAGCCCCAGCATTTT. Its protein is CASSETAYQPQHF. The full variable domain, its missing parts supplied by reference TRBV2 and TRBJ1-5, is EPEVTQTPSHQVTQMGQEVILRCVPISNHLYFYWYRQILGQKVEFLVSFYNNEISEKSEIFDDQFSVERPDGSNFTLKIRSTKLEDSAMYFCASSETAYQPQHFGDGTRLSIL.

The chain is built from TRBV7-9 and TRBJ2-2; no firm D call. The CDR3 contains 13 residues. Between the trimmed V and J ends, which lost 1 base and 4 bases, there was a span of 4 bases. Germline V lookup: CDR1 SEHNR, CDR2 FQNEAQ (reference sequence). The CDR3 DNA reads as TGTGCCAGCAGCTTAGAGCGCACCGGGGAGCTGTTTTTT. Protein sequence: CASSLERTGELFF.

V and J are TRBV13 and TRBJ2-1, with D possibly matching TRBD1 (7 bases). CDR1 PRHDT and CDR2 FYEKMQ come from the germline V gene (reference sequence). The CDR3 spans 14 residues. The V end lost 0 bases, the J end lost 5 bases, and 8 bases lay between the germline ends. The CDR3 DNA reads TGTGCCAGCAGCTTAGGCAGGGGGGACAATGAGCAGTTCTTC. Amino acid sequence: CASSLGRGDNEQFF.

This clone has only a few counts. The chain is built from TRBV7-2 and TRBJ2-1, with TRBD2 as a possible D gene (5 bases). The CDR3 is 14 amino acids. Germline values: CDR1 SGHTA, CDR2 FQGNSA. Deletions cut 3 bases from V and 5 bases from J, with 11 bases between. CDR3 DNA sequence: TGTGCCAGCAGCTTGAGGGCCTCGGACAATGAGCAGTTCTTC. Protein: CASSLRASDNEQFF.

The genes are TRBV2 and TRBJ1-5; unclear D gene. Germline assignment: CDR1 SNHLY and CDR2 FYNNEI. V was clipped by 5 bases and J by 3 bases, with 17 bases between them. CDR3 size: 16 residues. CDR3 region: CASSPTNTVLNQPQHF. The DNA of the CDR3 is TGTGCCAGCAGTCCGACGAATACAGTGCTCAATCAGCCCCAGCATTTT.

The V gene is TRBV27, the J gene TRBJ2-2; D perhaps matches TRBD1 (6 bases). The germline gives CDR1 MNHEY, CDR2 SMNVEV (reference sequence). With 2 bases removed from V and 0 bases from J, the gap between germline ends came to 22 bases. The CDR3 runs 20 residues. The CDR3 loop reads CASSLRARGGLDPNTGELFF. CDR3 DNA sequence: TGTGCCAGCAGTTTAAGGGCCAGGGGCGGGCTGGATCCGAACACCGGGGAGCTGTTTTTT.

V is TRBV13 and J is TRBJ1-3; 7 bases match TRBD1. The CDR3 totals 15 residues. Germline V lookup: CDR1 PRHDT, CDR2 FYEKMQ (reference sequence). J gave up 2 bases and V 8 bases, and 9 bases lay outside the gene matches. The CDR3 here is CASQTGQGAGNTIYF. The CDR3 DNA is TGTGCCAGCCAAACCGGGCAGGGGGCTGGAAACACCATATATTTT.

V is TRBV9 and J is TRBJ1-6, with D perhaps TRBD1 (5 bases). CDR3 length equals 15 residues. Trimming removed 0 bases at V and 8 bases at J, with 12 bases between. Germline assignment: CDR1 SGDLS and CDR2 YYNGEE. The chain's CDR3 is CASSVEVGADSPLHF. In DNA form, the CDR3 reads TGTGCCAGCAGCGTAGAGGTAGGGGCAGATTCACCCCTCCACTTT. Full variable domain (missing parts from reference TRBV9 and TRBJ1-6): DSGVTQTPKHLITATGQRVTLRCSPRSGDLSVYWYQQSLDQGLQFLIQYYNGEERAKGNILERFSAQQFPDLHSELNLSSLELGDSALYFCASSVEVGADSPLHFGNGTRLTVT.

This clone has only one observation. The genes are TRBV29-1 and TRBJ1-1; D is perhaps TRBD1 (6 bases). The CDR3 contains 11 residues. Trimming shortened V by 3 bases and J by 11 bases, and 13 bases separated the two germline ends. Germline-derived CDR1 and CDR2 are SQVTM and ANQGSEA. The CDR3 here is CSVEIGGRAFF. The CDR3 DNA follows: TGCAGCGTTGAGATAGGGGGACGTGCTTTCTTT.

This sequence joins TRBV19 and TRBJ2-7; D remains unclear. V lost 7 bases and J lost 1, with 14 bases in between. The germline gives CDR1 LNHDA, CDR2 SQIVND (reference sequence). This CDR3 contains 14 residues. The CDR3 DNA follows: TGTGCCAGTACTCCACGGTATTCGTCCTACGAGCAGTACTTC. Encoded protein: CASTPRYSSYEQYF.